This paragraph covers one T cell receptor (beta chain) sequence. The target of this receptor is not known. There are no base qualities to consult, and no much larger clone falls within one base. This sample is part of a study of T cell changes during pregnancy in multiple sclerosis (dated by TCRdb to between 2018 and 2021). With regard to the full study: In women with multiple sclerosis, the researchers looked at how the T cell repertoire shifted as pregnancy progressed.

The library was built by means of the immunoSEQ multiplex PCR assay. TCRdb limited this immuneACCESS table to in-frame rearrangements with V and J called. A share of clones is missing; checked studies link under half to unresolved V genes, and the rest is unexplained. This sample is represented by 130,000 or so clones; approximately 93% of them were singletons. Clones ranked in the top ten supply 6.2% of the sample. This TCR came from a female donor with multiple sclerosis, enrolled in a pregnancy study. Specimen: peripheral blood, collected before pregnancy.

The DNA sequence follows: TGTGCCAGCAGCTTACAAGGGGCCGAGACCCAGTACTTC. It codes for CASSLQGAETQYF. Recombination joined TRBV7-2 with TRBJ2-5; TRBD1 is possibly the D segment (5 matching bases). V loses 2 bases, J loses 5 bases, and the germline ends lie 9 bases apart. The germline V gene provides CDR1 SGHTA and CDR2 FQGNSA. Including the terminal cysteine and phenylalanine, the CDR3 comprises 13 residues. Just the 39-base CDR3 DNA is kept, in frame starting at base 1.